A single sample gave rise to the 10 T cell receptor beta chains below, sequenced in a study of PD-L1 blockade in urothelial cancer. Using immunoSEQ multiplex PCR, the repertoire was profiled, and TCRdb retains in-frame clones only, with some absent. The table records 66,000 or so clones, about 90% of them present only once. The time point is: peripheral blood 6 weeks after treatment start. The sample in question was PBMCs, obtained around atezolizumab (anti-PD-L1) treatment. These TCRs come from a man aged 55 to 69 with urothelial cancer.

The chain employs TRBV10-1 and TRBJ2-1, with TRBD2 matching 12 bases. The CDR3 runs 16 residues. Germline V gene sequence: CDR1 WNHNN, CDR2 SYGVQD (reference sequence). V lost 0 bases to trimming and J lost 7 bases; unmatched junction nucleotides: 4. CDR3 nucleotide sequence: TGCGCCAGCAGTGAGTCGACTAGCGGGAGCATAAATGAGCAGTTCTTC. Residues: CASSESTSGSINEQFF.

This clone was picked up a small number of times. The gene calls are TRBV6-6 and TRBJ1-3, with no clear D. CDR3 length equals 12 residues. Germline V gives CDR1 MNHNY, CDR2 SVGAGI (reference sequence). V shed 4 bases and J shed 3 bases, with 4 bases lying between them. CDR3 nucleotides: TGTGCCAGCAGTTCCGGTGGAAACACCATATATTTT. The encoded protein is CASSSGGNTIYF.

The rearrangement links TRBV5-5 to TRBJ2-7; TRBD1 matches 8 bases. J lost 3 bases, V lost 4 bases, and 6 bases had no gene match. The CDR3 has 14 amino acids. Germline values: CDR1 SGHKS, CDR2 YYEKEE (reference sequence). This CDR3 is CASSPGQGYYEQYF. For the CDR3, the DNA is TGTGCCAGCAGCCCTGGACAGGGATACTACGAGCAGTACTTC.

This clone has just one count. This CDR3 is CASSQHPVTGTEQYF. CDR3 nucleotides: TGCGCCAGCAGCCAACACCCTGTGACAGGGACCGAGCAGTACTTC. V is TRBV4-3 and J is TRBJ2-7; 7 bases map to TRBD1. Trimming removed 2 bases from V and 6 bases from J; junction bases left unmatched: 10. Looked up from germline, CDR1 is LGHNA and CDR2 is YSLEER. This CDR3 is built from 15 residues.

The chain has TRBV7-8 and TRBJ1-1, with D possibly TRBD1 on 5 matching bases. V was shortened by 1 base and J by 0 bases, with 18 bases between the two germline ends. Germline assignment: CDR1 SGHVS and CDR2 FQNEAQ. The CDR3 has 18 residues. The CDR3 spells CASSLVVLLGQMNTEAFF. CDR3 sequence (DNA): TGTGCCAGCAGCTTAGTAGTCCTACTGGGGCAGATGAACACTGAAGCTTTCTTT.

This chain connects TRBV7-8 to TRBJ1-5; D is perhaps TRBD1 (5 bases). The V gene's germline CDR1 is SGHVS and CDR2 FQNEAQ. CDR3 size: 17 residues. Trimming shortened V by 5 bases and J by 0 bases, and 17 bases separated the two germline ends. CDR3 protein: CASSPPLRGNSNQPQHF. In DNA, the CDR3 is TGTGCCAGCAGCCCTCCTTTAAGGGGTAATAGCAATCAGCCCCAGCATTTT. The complete variable domain, with remaining parts taken from reference TRBV7-8 and TRBJ1-5, reads GAGVSQSPRYKVAKRGQDVALRCDPISGHVSLFWYQQALGQGPEFLTYFQNEAQLDKSGLPSDRFFAERPEGSVSTLKIQRTQQEDSAVYLCASSPPLRGNSNQPQHFGDGTRLSIL.

The V gene is TRBV6-5, the J gene TRBJ2-5, with a possible D match to TRBD2 (6 bases). With 6 bases removed from V and 2 bases from J, the gap between germline ends came to 16 bases. Germline V lookup: CDR1 MNHEY, CDR2 SVGAGI. The CDR3 runs to 15 residues. CDR3 bases: TGTGCCAGCAGGGATCCTAGCGCCCCTCAAGAGACCCAGTACTTC. Its translation: CASRDPSAPQETQYF.

This rearrangement joins TRBV7-2 to TRBJ1-4; no clear D. Trimming cost V 5 bases and J 4 bases, with 11 bases left between them. The CDR3 totals 14 residues. Germline CDR1 is SGHTA and CDR2 is FQGNSA. DNA of the CDR3: TGTGCCAGCAGCCAGGAAGTGATTAATGAAAAACTGTTTTTT. Translated: CASSQEVINEKLFF. The full variable domain, its missing parts supplied by reference TRBV7-2 and TRBJ1-4, is GAGVSQSPSNKVTEKGKDVELRCDPISGHTALYWYRQSLGQGLEFLIYFQGNSAPDKSGLPSDRFSAERTGGSVSTLTIQRTQQEDSAVYLCASSQEVINEKLFFGSGTQLSVL.

This clone was recorded only once. V is TRBV7-8 and J is TRBJ1-6, with D unresolved. The CDR3 sequence is 15 residues long. V shed 6 bases and J shed 5 bases, with 14 bases lying between them. In germline, CDR1 is SGHVS, CDR2 FQNEAQ. The CDR3 loop is CASSGTSTNNSPLHF. CDR3 sequence (DNA): TGTGCCAGCAGTGGCACTAGCACAAATAATTCACCCCTCCACTTT. The full variable domain, with the rest looked up from reference TRBV7-8 and TRBJ1-6, is GAGVSQSPRYKVAKRGQDVALRCDPISGHVSLFWYQQALGQGPEFLTYFQNEAQLDKSGLPSDRFFAERPEGSVSTLKIQRTQQEDSAVYLCASSGTSTNNSPLHFGNGTRLTVT.

The chain employs TRBV27 and TRBJ2-7, with TRBD2 as a possible D gene (6 bases). The CDR3 contains 14 residues. Germline V gene data show CDR1 as MNHEY and CDR2 as SMNVEV (reference sequence). V was trimmed by 1 base and J by 1 base, leaving 8 bases between them. The DNA for the CDR3 is TGTGCCAGCAGTTTATTTGCGGGATCCTACGAGCAGTACTTC. Encoded protein: CASSLFAGSYEQYF.